What follows are 7 T cell receptor beta chains derived from one specimen sequenced in a study of blood T cell repertoires in COVID-19. Produced via immunoSEQ multiplex PCR; TCRdb's table is partial and in-frame only. The repertoire includes around 70,000 clones, about 91% of them detected once, and about 7.9% sits in the top ten. Sequencing was carried out using peripheral blood. The receptors were sampled from a human donor in a cohort sampled during active COVID-19.

The chain links TRBV4-1 to TRBJ2-7; the match to TRBD2 covers 12 bases. The CDR3 runs to 19 residues. Germline CDR1 reads MGHRA; CDR2 reads YSYEKL. V was clipped by 1 base and J by 0 bases; unmatched bases: 10. The CDR3 nucleotides read TGCGCCAGCAGCCAAGGGCTGGGACTAGCGGGTCTGAGCTCCTACGAGCAGTACTTC. The encoded protein is CASSQGLGLAGLSSYEQYF.

The chain combines TRBV7-2 with TRBJ1-1; D is unclear. There are 14 residues in the CDR3. Looked up from germline, CDR1 is SGHTA and CDR2 is FQGNSA. The V end lost 5 bases, the J end lost 0 bases, and 10 bases lay between the germline ends. The CDR3 DNA is TGTGCCAGCAGCCCAGACATTATGAACACTGAAGCTTTCTTT. It encodes CASSPDIMNTEAFF.

The V call is TRBV5-6, the J call TRBJ2-7; D is possibly TRBD2 (6 bases). The V gene lost 5 bases and the J gene lost 5 bases, with 17 bases spanning the gap. Germline V CDR1 and CDR2: SGHDT, YYEEEE. This CDR3 region has 14 residues. CDR3 nucleotides: TGTGCCAGCAGTTGGCCGGGGGTAGGCGACGAGCAGTACTTC. This sequence encodes CASSWPGVGDEQYF.

The V call is TRBV4-3, the J call TRBJ2-7; 8 nucleotides match TRBD1. This CDR3 contains 16 residues. Trimming at V came to 0 bases and at J to 3 bases, leaving 7 bases not matched to a gene. The germline CDR1 and CDR2 sequences are LGHNA and YSLEER. Here the CDR3 DNA reads TGCGCCAGCAGCCAAGATCCTACAGGGGGGATCTACGAGCAGTACTTC. Protein product: CASSQDPTGGIYEQYF.

The V call is TRBV3-1 (or the pseudogene TRBV3-2), the J call TRBJ2-4, with D maybe TRBD2 (7 bases). This CDR3 is 15 amino acids long. Germline lookup yields CDR1 LGHDT and CDR2 YNNKEL (reference sequence). V lost 6 bases, J lost 5 bases, and 17 bases lay in between. CDR3: CASSFYSGGQNIQYF. The CDR3, as DNA: TGTGCCAGCAGTTTCTACTCGGGGGGCCAAAACATTCAGTACTTC.

The V and J genes are TRBV28 and TRBJ1-1; possible D gene TRBD1, 6 bases. Looked up from germline, CDR1 is MDHEN and CDR2 is SYDVKM. Trimming stripped 5 bases from V and 7 bases from J, with 8 bases between. The length of the CDR3 is 11 residues. CDR3 protein: CASSRQVEAFF. CDR3 DNA: TGTGCCAGCAGTAGACAGGTTGAAGCTTTCTTT.

The J gene is TRBJ2-7, the V gene TRBV30, with TRBD1 as a possible D gene (5 bases). The CDR3 is 15 residues long. Trimming removed 1 base at V and 0 bases at J, with 13 bases between. Looked up from germline, CDR1 is GTSNPN and CDR2 is SVGIG (reference sequence). In DNA, the CDR3 is TGTGCCTGGAGTGCCCGACAGTGGATCTCCTACGAGCAGTACTTC. Translation gives CAWSARQWISYEQYF.